The 8 T cell receptor beta chains reported below all come from one sample, sequenced in a study of T cells in Graves' hyperthyroidism and ophthalmopathy (dated by TCRdb to the late 2010s). The receptor library was made with multiplex PCR. Reads for this sample came from an Illumina HiSeq 2000. The TCR beta CDR3 regions were amplified from the RNA transcripts. For the first round of RT-PCR on the TCR CDR3, the HTBI primer set was used together with the Qiagen OneStep RT-PCR kit. TCRdb trimmed the raw reads at Q25, called clones with MiXCR and kept productive beta chains. CDR3 protein duplicates are merged, each entry listing the most common genes and DNA. The sample includes about 49,000 distinct CDR3 sequences, with approximately 50% observed a single time. The ten biggest clones cover around a third of the sample. Sequenced input: peripheral blood or thyroid tissue (not recorded which). These receptors were taken from a young man with Graves' hyperthyroidism.

About this clonotype: The germline gene is not matched at one end of the junction; a read error may be the cause. The chain recombines TRBV6-1 with TRBJ2-5; D tentatively fits TRBD1 or TRBD2 (5 bases each). Per the germline V gene, CDR1 is MNHNS and CDR2 is SASEGT. The CDR3 consists of 15 residues. CDR3 sequence (DNA): TGTGCCATCAGTGATCTGCAGGGACGGCAAGAGACCCAGTACTTC. It yields the protein CAISDLQGRQETQYF.

A note on this clonotype: This may be a read error, as it is one base from a much larger clone. The chain uses TRBV12-3 or TRBV12-4 and TRBJ2-3; TRBD2 matches at 9 bases. CDR3 length equals 17 residues. Trimming removed 5 bases from V and 2 bases from J; junction bases left unmatched: 11. The CDR3 region is CASSLPLSGRTTDTQYF. The CDR3 coding sequence is TGTGCCAGCAGTCTCCCCCTCAGCGGGAGGACCACAGATACGCAGTATTTT.

The V call is TRBV7-8, the J call TRBJ1-5; perhaps TRBD1 as D (5 bases). CDR3 size: 17 residues. Trimming shortened V by 5 bases and J by 2 bases, and 19 bases separated the two germline ends. The germline gives CDR1 SGHVS, CDR2 FQNEAQ. The CDR3, as DNA: TGTGCCAGCAGCAAGGGACGGGGGGAGAACGGCAATCAGCCCCAGCATTTT. It specifies CASSKGRGENGNQPQHF.

At least ten counts were recorded for this clonotype. CDR3 sequence (DNA): TGCAGTGCTAGAGTTGGAGGGACGCGGGGCCGTAGCAATCAGCCCCAGCATTTT. This translates into CSARVGGTRGRSNQPQHF. The V and J genes are TRBV20-1 and TRBJ1-5; a weak D match, TRBD1 (5 bases). Germline V gene data show CDR1 as DFQATT and CDR2 as SNEGSKA (reference sequence). V was trimmed by 1 base and J by 0 bases, leaving 19 bases between them. This CDR3 spans 18 amino acids.

This clonotype was recorded many times. This may arise from a read error, as a much more abundant clone is one base away. The chain recombines TRBV9 with TRBJ2-5; D is tentatively TRBD1 or TRBD2 (6 bases each). There are 14 residues in the CDR3. Trimming stripped 7 bases from V and 0 bases from J, with 13 bases between. CDR1 SGDLS and CDR2 YYNGEE come from the germline V gene. The CDR3 DNA reads as TGTGCCAGCGGCGGAGGGGGGTACCAAGAGACCCAGTACTTC. This encodes CASGGGGYQETQYF.

Ten or more counts support this clonotype. The V and J genes are TRBV6-5 and TRBJ1-5; no clear D gene. The CDR3 runs 16 residues. Deletions cut 6 bases from V and 7 bases from J, with 22 bases between. Germline CDR1 and CDR2: MNHEY and SVGAGI. In nucleotides, the CDR3 is TGTGCCAGCAGCCCCGACTTGCTTTGGGTGGGGCAGCCCCAGCATTTT. Translation gives CASSPDLLWVGQPQHF.

Concerning this clonotype itself: The conserved phenylalanine or tryptophan normally closing the CDR3 is absent here, so this likely arose from a read error. This chain links TRBV7-8 with TRBJ2-7; unclear D gene. Trimming shortened V by 3 bases and J by 4 bases, and 10 bases separated the two germline ends. Germline V gene lookup returns CDR1 SGHVS and CDR2 FQNEAQ. This CDR3 has 13 amino acids. The CDR3 sequence is CASSLTVQYEQYS. In nucleotides, the CDR3 is TGTGCCAGCAGCTTGACGGTCCAATACGAGCAGTACTCC.

This sequence joins TRBV12-3 or TRBV12-4 and TRBJ1-6, with D unresolved. The CDR3 is made up of 14 amino acids. V lost 2 bases and J lost 3, with 5 bases in between. The CDR3 DNA is TGTGCCAGCAGTTTAAACAGCTATAATTCACCCCTCCACTTT. This encodes CASSLNSYNSPLHF.